This T cell receptor (beta chain) was documented in a study of blood T cell repertoires in COVID-19. The wider study: Italy, Spain and the United States were the sources of the convalescent and acute COVID-19 samples. The cDNA or gDNA used as material had been derived from T cells, B-cell-depleted T cells, or PBMCs.

The method was immunoSEQ multiplex PCR; TCRdb's version includes in-frame clones alone and lacks a portion of them. There are 300,000 to 450,000 clones in the sample; around 89% occur only once, and around 1.2% lies in the top ten. CDR1 is SGHDT, CDR2 YYEEEE, per germline. Trimming took off 0 bases at V and 0 bases at J, with 19 bases between the two ends. The CDR3 has 18 residues. Ages ranged from about 18 to 89 years, with residence in fewer than 25 US areas. Donors in Cohort 3 who had recovered were those with two negative PCRs, healthcare professional clearance, or resolution of their symptoms. This sequence originates from a woman aged 18 to 35 who had recovered from COVID-19. Sequencing used PBMCs or T cells enriched from blood (not recorded which). The chain combines TRBV5-6 with TRBJ2-7; D is perhaps TRBD1 (6 bases). The CDR3 DNA follows: TGTGCCAGCAGCTTGGCCGGGACATTCCCAACCACCTCCTACGAGCAGTACTTC. Translation: CASSLAGTFPTTSYEQYF.